This entry features one T cell receptor beta chain sequence. The sample is drawn from a study of blood T cell repertoires in COVID-19. Study summary: Acute-phase and convalescent COVID-19 samples originated in the United States, Italy and Spain. PBMCs, B-cell-depleted T cells, or T cells provided the cDNA or gDNA that made up the material.

This CDR3 is built from 13 residues. Losses at the gene ends were 7 bases for V and 6 bases for J; bases not matched to a gene: 6. Original processing notes: Researchers report that nucleated cell counts were estimated from reference gene primer amplification. Profiled with immunoSEQ multiplex PCR; TCRdb holds only in-frame clones, not every one. V, J and clone size were drawn from that table, and D and trimming were deduced from the DNA. The table records approximately 360,000 clones, around 89% of them present only once. Sequenced material: peripheral blood. The chain has TRBV12-3 or TRBV12-4 and TRBJ2-1; 7 positions agree with TRBD1. This TCR came from a man aged 35 to 55 with acute or convalescent COVID-19. The CDR3 region has the DNA TGTGCCAGCAATATCCCAGGGGGCAATGAGCAGTTCTTC. Protein: CASNIPGGNEQFF.